The rows below give T cell receptor beta chains drawn from one sample of a study of early T cells in non-severe SARS-CoV-2 infection. TCRdb re-derived calls from the 5' RACE reads in MiXCR, one entry per CDR3 protein. The sample includes some 82,000 distinct CDR3 sequences, 10% to 15% of them seen just once. The specimen comprised whole blood, sampled at baseline. These receptors were taken from an adult who was a healthcare worker with PCR-confirmed SARS-CoV-2 infection or an uninfected control (not recorded which). Both conserved end residues are part of each CDR3. The order of the fields is V gene, J gene, D gene, clone size, CDR3 DNA, CDR3 protein. D genes are given only for firm matches. Not every row has a clone size; where given, it reads once, few, many or a size class.

V gene: TRBV7-9
J gene: TRBJ2-1
D gene: TRBD2
clone size: .
CDR3 DNA: TGTGCCAGCAGCTTAGGATTTGAGACTAGCGGGGACTACAATGAGCAGTTCTTC
CDR3 protein: CASSLGFETSGDYNEQFF

V gene: TRBV30
J gene: TRBJ2-7
D gene: .
clone size: .
CDR3 DNA: TGTGCCTGGGTCAAGCTGGCCTCCTACGAGCAGTACTTC
CDR3 protein: CAWVKLASYEQYF

V gene: TRBV19
J gene: TRBJ2-2
D gene: .
clone size: .
CDR3 DNA: TGTGCCAGTAGTACCTTGGGACGACAGGCGAACACCGGGGAGCTGTTTTTT
CDR3 protein: CASSTLGRQANTGELFF

V gene: TRBV20-1
J gene: TRBJ2-7
D gene: .
clone size: .
CDR3 DNA: TGCAGTGCTCAGCTACGGGGGCCTCCCACGGAGCAGTACTTC
CDR3 protein: CSAQLRGPPTEQYF

V gene: TRBV28
J gene: TRBJ2-7
D gene: .
clone size: .
CDR3 DNA: TGTGCCAGCAGTTTTAGCAGGAACTCCTACGAGCAGTACTTC
CDR3 protein: CASSFSRNSYEQYF

V gene: TRBV15
J gene: TRBJ2-1
D gene: .
clone size: .
CDR3 DNA: TGTGCCACCAGCAGCCCAACCCGGCGCCAAGGAGCCTACAATGAGCAGTTCTTC
CDR3 protein: CATSSPTRRQGAYNEQFF

V gene: TRBV30
J gene: TRBJ1-3
D gene: TRBD1
clone size: .
CDR3 DNA: TGTGCCTGGAGGGGACAGGGGCTAAGAGGCACCATATATTTT
CDR3 protein: CAWRGQGLRGTIYF

V gene: TRBV7-3
J gene: TRBJ2-1
D gene: TRBD2
clone size: few
CDR3 DNA: TGTGCCAGCAGCTTAAGGGGACTAGGGGCTCCGGACAATGAGCAGTTCTTC
CDR3 protein: CASSLRGLGAPDNEQFF

V gene: TRBV5-1
J gene: TRBJ1-1
D gene: .
clone size: many
CDR3 DNA: TGCGCCAGCAGCTTGGGGGGCAGGAACACTGAAGCTTTCTTT
CDR3 protein: CASSLGGRNTEAFF

V gene: TRBV5-5
J gene: TRBJ1-6
D gene: TRBD1
clone size: .
CDR3 DNA: TGTGCCAGCAGCTTGGCCCAGGGGGCATATTCACCCCTCCACTTT
CDR3 protein: CASSLAQGAYSPLHF

V gene: TRBV3-1
J gene: TRBJ1-5
D gene: TRBD1
clone size: few
CDR3 DNA: TGTGCCAGCAGCCCCGGGACAGGGGGTCAGCCCCAGCATTTT
CDR3 protein: CASSPGTGGQPQHF

V gene: TRBV28
J gene: TRBJ2-6
D gene: .
clone size: few
CDR3 DNA: TGTGCCAGCCACGATTCTGGCGGCTCTGGGGCCAACGTCCTGACTTTC
CDR3 protein: CASHDSGGSGANVLTF

V gene: TRBV29-1
J gene: TRBJ2-4
D gene: .
clone size: .
CDR3 DNA: TGCAGCGTTGCAGAAGCCAAAAACATTCAGTACTTC
CDR3 protein: CSVAEAKNIQYF

V gene: TRBV4-1
J gene: TRBJ2-3
D gene: .
clone size: .
CDR3 DNA: TGCGCCAGCAGCCACCGGGGAGCGGGTCCCACAGATACGCAGTATTTT
CDR3 protein: CASSHRGAGPTDTQYF

V gene: TRBV10-1
J gene: TRBJ2-7
D gene: TRBD1
clone size: few
CDR3 DNA: TGCGCCAGCAGTCCCGGGACAGGGGCCAGCTCCTACGAGCAGTACTTC
CDR3 protein: CASSPGTGASSYEQYF

V gene: TRBV6-6
J gene: TRBJ2-7
D gene: TRBD1
clone size: .
CDR3 DNA: TGTGCCAGCAGCCCAAACCTGGGACAGGGGATATCGAACTACGAGCAGTACTTC
CDR3 protein: CASSPNLGQGISNYEQYF

V gene: TRBV29-1
J gene: TRBJ2-7
D gene: TRBD1
clone size: many
CDR3 DNA: TGCAGCGTTGCCCTGGGACAGGGATACGAGCAGTACTTC
CDR3 protein: CSVALGQGYEQYF

V gene: TRBV25-1
J gene: TRBJ2-5
D gene: .
clone size: few
CDR3 DNA: TGTGCCAGCAGTGAAGGGGGGGAGACCCAGTACTTC
CDR3 protein: CASSEGGETQYF

V gene: TRBV27
J gene: TRBJ1-2
D gene: .
clone size: few
CDR3 DNA: TGTGCCAGCAGCCAAAGGGCCCTTAACTATGGCTACACCTTC
CDR3 protein: CASSQRALNYGYTF

V gene: TRBV6-2/TRBV6-3
J gene: TRBJ1-6
D gene: TRBD1
clone size: .
CDR3 DNA: TGTGCCAGCAGTAGCTTCGGGACAGAAAATTCACCCCTCCACTTT
CDR3 protein: CASSSFGTENSPLHF

V gene: TRBV5-4
J gene: TRBJ2-7
D gene: .
clone size: once
CDR3 DNA: TGTGCCAGCAGCTTGTTTGTCGGGGACGAGCAGTACTTC
CDR3 protein: CASSLFVGDEQYF

V gene: TRBV19
J gene: TRBJ1-4
D gene: .
clone size: few
CDR3 DNA: TGTGCCAGTACCCCCGTTGGGAGGAATGAAAAACTGTTTTTT
CDR3 protein: CASTPVGRNEKLFF

V gene: TRBV27
J gene: TRBJ2-4
D gene: .
clone size: many
CDR3 DNA: TGTGCCAGCAGCCCGGGAGTACTAGCCAAAAACATTCAGTACTTC
CDR3 protein: CASSPGVLAKNIQYF

V gene: TRBV20-1
J gene: TRBJ1-2
D gene: .
clone size: many
CDR3 DNA: TGCAGTGCTAGTGTCCAGGGGACCTCCTATGGCTACACCTTC
CDR3 protein: CSASVQGTSYGYTF

V gene: TRBV18
J gene: TRBJ1-6
D gene: .
clone size: many
CDR3 DNA: TGTGCCAGCTCTCCGACCAGAACAAATTCACCCCTCCACTTT
CDR3 protein: CASSPTRTNSPLHF

V gene: TRBV5-1
J gene: TRBJ2-7
D gene: .
clone size: few
CDR3 DNA: TGCGCCAGCAGCCCGACGGGTCTCACAATCGAGCAGTACTTC
CDR3 protein: CASSPTGLTIEQYF

V gene: TRBV7-9
J gene: TRBJ1-2
D gene: .
clone size: .
CDR3 DNA: TGTGCCAGCAGCTTCGAACAGGGAGGCGGCTACACCTTC
CDR3 protein: CASSFEQGGGYTF

V gene: TRBV10-1
J gene: TRBJ2-2
D gene: .
clone size: .
CDR3 DNA: TGCGCCAGCAGTACTCAGGTTACCGGGGAGCTGTTTTTT
CDR3 protein: CASSTQVTGELFF

V gene: TRBV27
J gene: TRBJ2-1
D gene: TRBD2
clone size: few
CDR3 DNA: TGTGCCAGCAGTTTATCTAGCGGGGAAATCTACAATGAGCAGTTCTTC
CDR3 protein: CASSLSSGEIYNEQFF

V gene: TRBV11-2
J gene: TRBJ2-7
D gene: .
clone size: .
CDR3 DNA: TGTGCCAGCAGCTTAGGGACTGTCTCCACCTACGAGCAGTACTTC
CDR3 protein: CASSLGTVSTYEQYF

V gene: TRBV19
J gene: TRBJ2-4
D gene: .
clone size: once
CDR3 DNA: TGTGCCAGTAGTATTGTGCTCGAGGGCAAAAACATTCAGTACTTC
CDR3 protein: CASSIVLEGKNIQYF

V gene: TRBV5-1
J gene: TRBJ1-6
D gene: TRBD1
clone size: .
CDR3 DNA: TGCGCCAGCAGCTTCGGCCGGGACAGGGTCTCACCCCTCCACTTT
CDR3 protein: CASSFGRDRVSPLHF